This T cell receptor beta chain was sequenced for a study of cytomegalovirus exposure and HLA in healthy donors. Findings of the study overall: Researchers catalogued approximately 160 TCR beta chains as cytomegalovirus-associated. The authors later linked a missense DCLRE1C variant to TCR beta V- and J-gene trimming. A later look showed TCR association rates differing by HLA locus, highest for DRB1 and lowest for HLA-C.

V was clipped by 7 bases and J by 4 bases, with 14 bases between them. From germline, CDR1 is GTSNPN and CDR2 SVGIG (reference sequence). The CDR3 is made up of 13 amino acids. PCR involved 60 Vbeta and 13 Jbeta primers. Using immunoSEQ multiplex PCR, the repertoire was profiled, and TCRdb retains in-frame clones only, with some absent. The sample consists of fewer than 150,000 clones, approximately 72% of them appearing once. On this clone: Its antigen is not identified.

V is TRBV30 and J is TRBJ1-5, with D possibly matching TRBD1 (5 bases). This receptor was obtained from a man in his 60s in good health and CMV-seropositive. Material: PBMCs. CDR3 sequence reads: CAFRGKGNQPQHF. The DNA for the CDR3 is TGTGCCTTCCGGGGGAAAGGGAATCAGCCCCAGCATTTT.